Each of the 23 T cell receptor beta chains below was sequenced from the same sample in a study. TCRdb itself ran the RT-PCR reads through MiXCR, one entry per CDR3 protein. Altogether 650,000 to 800,000 distinct CDR3 sequences are present, about 14% being singletons, with the ten largest covering roughly 3.6%. The specimen was memory CD4+ T cells from blood. Receptor source: a female donor in good health, serving as a healthy control.

This chain joins TRBV30 and TRBJ2-7; possibly TRBD1 for D (6 bases). Germline assignment: CDR1 GTSNPN and CDR2 SVGIG (reference sequence). Deletions cut 1 base from V and 7 bases from J, with 11 bases between. This CDR3 has 12 residues. The CDR3 DNA follows: TGTGCCTGGAGTGAACAGGGTGGGGAGCAGTACTTC. The encoded protein is CAWSEQGGEQYF.

This clonotype has only a few counts. J is TRBJ2-7 and V is TRBV4-3; 7 positions agree with TRBD2. Trimming at V came to 0 bases and at J to 3 bases, leaving 5 bases not matched to a gene. The CDR3 length is 15 residues. Germline assignment: CDR1 LGHNA and CDR2 YSLEER. The CDR3 DNA reads as TGCGCCAGCAGCCAAGATACGGCGGGAGTCTACGAGCAGTACTTC. The encoded protein is CASSQDTAGVYEQYF.

The chain employs TRBV20-1 and TRBJ1-1, with D possibly TRBD1 on 6 matching bases. Germline V CDR1 and CDR2: DFQATT, SNEGSKA (reference sequence). The CDR3 contains 14 residues. Trimming stripped 6 bases from V and 5 bases from J, with 19 bases between. The CDR3 protein is CSALEWGARTEAFF. The CDR3 nucleotides are TGCAGTGCCCTGGAATGGGGGGCACGTACTGAAGCTTTCTTT.

This clonotype showed up just once. A clone one base away is much larger, so this may be a read error. The V call is TRBV29-1, the J call TRBJ2-5; possibly TRBD1 for D (5 bases). V lost 5 bases, J lost 8 bases, and 15 bases lay in between. Per the germline V gene, CDR1 is SQVTM and CDR2 is ANQGSEA. The CDR3 is 12 amino acids. The CDR3 loop reads CSVSPKDNTQYF. The CDR3 nucleotides read TGCAGCGTTTCCCCAAAGGACAACACCCAGTACTTC.

Details on this clonotype: Just one base apart from a much larger clone, this may be a read error. This sequence joins TRBV5-1 and TRBJ2-1, with unresolved D. CDR3 length: 16 amino acids. Trimming pared 2 bases from V and 4 bases from J, leaving 16 bases between. CDR1 SGHRS and CDR2 YFSETQ come from the germline V gene. CDR3 bases: TGCGCCAGCAGCTTCGAGGAGCAGTTGACATACAATGAGCAGTTCTTC. As protein: CASSFEEQLTYNEQFF.

J is TRBJ2-7 and V is TRBV9; TRBD2 agrees at 7 bases. Germline loops: CDR1 SGDLS, CDR2 YYNGEE. The CDR3 is 15 amino acids. V lost 4 bases, J lost 4 bases, and 11 bases stayed unmatched. CDR3 loop: CASSPRDYRNYEQYF. The CDR3 coding sequence is TGTGCCAGCAGCCCACGGGACTACCGAAATTACGAGCAGTACTTC. Filled out from reference TRBV9 and TRBJ2-7, the complete variable domain reads DSGVTQTPKHLITATGQRVTLRCSPRSGDLSVYWYQQSLDQGLQFLIQYYNGEERAKGNILERFSAQQFPDLHSELNLSSLELGDSALYFCASSPRDYRNYEQYFGPGTRLTVT.

The V gene is TRBV28, the J gene TRBJ2-7; either TRBD1 or TRBD2 may supply D (5 bases each). The V and J ends lost 4 bases and 3 bases respectively, with 16 bases between them. The CDR3 runs to 15 residues. Germline V gene sequence: CDR1 MDHEN, CDR2 SYDVKM. The CDR3 nucleotides read TGTGCCAGCAGTTCGAGACCGGGACGGAACTACGAGCAGTACTTC. Encoded protein: CASSSRPGRNYEQYF.

The chain joins TRBV19 to TRBJ1-5; D is unclear. Per the germline V gene, CDR1 is LNHDA and CDR2 is SQIVND (reference sequence). The CDR3 covers 16 residues. V lost 3 bases to trimming and J lost 0 bases, with 12 bases between them. CDR3 coding DNA: TGTGCCAGTAGTATCCCCCTCGTGGGTAGCAATCAGCCCCAGCATTTT. This translates into CASSIPLVGSNQPQHF.

This clonotype has just a few counts. This CDR3 is CASSLAIRANEQFF. In nucleotides, the CDR3 is TGTGCCAGCAGCTTAGCGATACGTGCCAATGAGCAGTTCTTC. This chain uses TRBV7-2 with TRBJ2-1; D is ambiguous. The CDR3 spans 14 residues. Trimming removed 0 bases from V and 6 bases from J, with 9 bases in between. From germline, CDR1 is SGHTA and CDR2 FQGNSA.

The chain uses TRBV5-1 and TRBJ1-2; the match to TRBD1 covers 9 bases. This CDR3 has 15 amino acids. With V trimmed by 6 bases and J by 4 bases, 10 bases remained unmatched. Per the germline V gene, CDR1 is SGHRS and CDR2 is YFSETQ. Written as DNA, the CDR3 is TGCGCCAGCACCCAAAATGGACAGGGGATCTATGGCTACACCTTC. Translation gives CASTQNGQGIYGYTF.

The chain links TRBV18 to TRBJ1-2; possibly TRBD1 for D (6 bases). The CDR3 length is 14 residues. Per germline, CDR1 KGHSH and CDR2 LQKENI. V lost 3 bases to trimming and J lost 8 bases, with 16 bases between them. DNA for the CDR3: TGTGCCAGCTCACCCCCCGGGAGGGGGAGAGGCTACACCTTC. This sequence encodes CASSPPGRGRGYTF.

This clonotype appeared many times. DNA of the CDR3: TGTGCCAGCAGTTCTTACACAGGGAACAATGAGCAGTTCTTC. It codes for CASSSYTGNNEQFF. This sequence joins TRBV12-3 or TRBV12-4 and TRBJ2-1; TRBD1 might be the D (6 bases). CDR3 size: 14 residues. Deletions cut 4 bases from V and 5 bases from J, with 12 bases between.

The chain couples TRBV6-2 or TRBV6-3 to TRBJ1-5, with 7 positions matching TRBD1. CDR3 length: 15 amino acids. The germline V gene has CDR1 MNHEY and CDR2 SVGEGT. V lost 6 bases and J lost 4; bases outside the gene matches: 9. The CDR3 DNA reads as TGTGCCAGCAGAAAGACAGGGATGGGAAATCAGCCCCAGCATTTT. Amino acid sequence: CASRKTGMGNQPQHF.

There are many counts of this clonotype. The chain links TRBV6-5 to TRBJ1-2; possible D gene TRBD1, 6 bases. Germline V gene lookup returns CDR1 MNHEY and CDR2 SVGAGI. This CDR3 has 13 amino acids. The ends were cut back, 8 bases at V and 7 bases at J, with 17 bases in the middle. The DNA of the CDR3 is TGTGCCAGCTTTCAACAGGGAGTGGGTGGCTACACCTTC. Translating gives CASFQQGVGGYTF.

Remarks on this clonotype: A much bigger clone sits one base away, suggesting this may be a read error. The V gene is TRBV29-1, the J gene TRBJ2-4; either TRBD1 or TRBD2 may supply D (6 bases each). This CDR3 has 13 residues. Germline assignment: CDR1 SQVTM and CDR2 ANQGSEA. V lost 7 bases to trimming and J lost 6 bases, with 16 bases between them. In DNA, the CDR3 is TGCAGCGCCCGGGACATGGGGGGAAACATTCAGTACTTC. Protein sequence: CSARDMGGNIQYF.

The sample holds a few counts of this clonotype. This sequence joins TRBV5-1 and TRBJ1-1; 11 bases align to TRBD1. Per germline, CDR1 SGHRS and CDR2 YFSETQ. V lost 4 bases to trimming and J lost 11 bases; unmatched junction nucleotides: 10. CDR3 length: 14 amino acids. The chain's CDR3 is CASSPSGQGVMAFF. For the CDR3, the DNA is TGCGCCAGCAGCCCATCGGGACAGGGGGTTATGGCTTTCTTT.

This clonotype was seen more than once but under ten times. This sequence joins TRBV20-1 and TRBJ2-1; D is undetermined. Germline-derived CDR1 and CDR2 are DFQATT and SNEGSKA (reference sequence). The CDR3 is 10 residues long. The V end lost 5 bases, the J end lost 7 bases, and 6 bases lay between the germline ends. The CDR3, as DNA: TGCAGTGCTGATGGGAATGAGCAGTTCTTC. It specifies CSADGNEQFF.

In this sample, this clonotype turned up many times. V and J are TRBV7-2 and TRBJ2-3, with D uncertain. CDR1 is SGHTA and CDR2 is FQGNSA in the germline V gene. The V end was cut by 2 bases, the J end by 5 bases, with 8 bases between. The CDR3 covers 13 residues. The CDR3 region is CASSLSPRDTQYF. CDR3 in DNA: TGTGCCAGCAGCTTAAGCCCTAGAGATACGCAGTATTTT.

The chain combines TRBV5-4 with TRBJ2-1; 7 bases are a match to TRBD2. V was clipped by 0 bases and J by 4 bases; unmatched bases: 7. CDR3 size: 16 residues. The germline V gene encodes CDR1 SGHNT and CDR2 YYREEE (reference sequence). The CDR3 reads CASSLAGGGAYNEQFF. In DNA form, the CDR3 reads TGTGCCAGCAGCTTGGCGGGCGGGGGAGCTTACAATGAGCAGTTCTTC. The full variable domain, completed using reference TRBV5-4 and TRBJ2-1, is ETGVTQSPTHLIKTRGQQVTLRCSSQSGHNTVSWYQQALGQGPQFIFQYYREEENGRGNFPPRFSGLQFPNYSSELNVNALELDDSALYLCASSLAGGGAYNEQFFGPGTRLTVL.

This clonotype was counted between two and nine times. A read error may explain this, as a much larger clone is one base away. Because the CDR3 is missing its conserved closing phenylalanine or tryptophan, this is likely a read error. This chain joins TRBV27 and TRBJ2-3; D gene ambiguous. The CDR3 is made up of 13 amino acids. V was shortened by 5 bases and J by 2 bases, with 8 bases between the two germline ends. CDR1 is MNHEY and CDR2 is SMNVEV in the germline V gene (reference sequence). CDR3 bases: TGTGCCAGCAGTACGACTTACACAGATACGCAGTATGTT. Encoded protein: CASSTTYTDTQYV.

This clonotype has just a few counts. This chain links TRBV5-1 with TRBJ1-1; TRBD1 is a possible D gene (6 bases). The CDR3 length is 14 residues. The V and J ends lost 1 base and 7 bases respectively, with 14 bases between them. Per germline, CDR1 SGHRS and CDR2 YFSETQ. The CDR3 sequence: CASSLLPSDSEAFF. In DNA, the CDR3 is TGCGCCAGCAGCTTGCTTCCATCGGACAGTGAAGCTTTCTTT.

This clonotype was found a few times. The chain has TRBV20-1 and TRBJ1-2, with a tentative D call TRBD1 (5 bases). The CDR3 has 16 residues. Germline CDR1 DFQATT, CDR2 SNEGSKA (reference sequence). Trimming took off 1 base at V and 1 base at J, with 16 bases between the two ends. The CDR3 spells CSARAGELTVNYGYTF. CDR3 nucleotide sequence: TGCAGTGCTAGAGCGGGGGAGTTGACGGTTAACTATGGCTACACCTTC.

This clonotype occurred many times. The V call is TRBV20-1, the J call TRBJ2-1; TRBD1 is a possible D gene (5 bases). The CDR3 runs 16 residues. Per the germline V gene, CDR1 is DFQATT and CDR2 is SNEGSKA (reference sequence). The V gene lost 0 bases and the J gene lost 8 bases, with 20 bases spanning the gap. The CDR3 nucleotides are TGCAGTGCTAGAGACCAAGGGGCCCGGGCTGGTCATGAGCAGTTCTTC. Translated, it gives CSARDQGARAGHEQFF.